The subject of this entry is one T cell receptor (beta chain). This record belongs to a study of cytomegalovirus exposure and HLA in healthy donors. Per the germline V gene, CDR1 is MDHEN and CDR2 is SYDVKM. The V end was cut by 2 bases, the J end by 8 bases, with 7 bases between. This CDR3 has 13 residues. Amplification used 60 Vbeta primers and 13 Jbeta primers. Sequencing used immunoSEQ multiplex PCR; TCRdb keeps in-frame clones, though not all of them. The sample comprises 200,000 or so clones, 60% to 80% of which are singletons, and over 2% rests with the top ten. The sample comprised PBMCs. The source is a woman aged 25 to 39 in good health and CMV-seropositive. The gene calls are TRBV28 and TRBJ1-6, with D maybe TRBD1 (6 bases). The CDR3 region is CASSLRTDSPLHF. In DNA, the CDR3 is TGTGCCAGCAGTTTACGGACAGATTCACCCCTCCACTTT. Looking up the rest from reference TRBV28 and TRBJ1-6 gives the full variable domain: DVKVTQSSRYLVKRTGEKVFLECVQDMDHENMFWYRQDPGLGLRLIYFSYDVKMKEKGDIPEGYSVSREKKERFSLILESASTNQTSMYLCASSLRTDSPLHFGNGTRLTVT.